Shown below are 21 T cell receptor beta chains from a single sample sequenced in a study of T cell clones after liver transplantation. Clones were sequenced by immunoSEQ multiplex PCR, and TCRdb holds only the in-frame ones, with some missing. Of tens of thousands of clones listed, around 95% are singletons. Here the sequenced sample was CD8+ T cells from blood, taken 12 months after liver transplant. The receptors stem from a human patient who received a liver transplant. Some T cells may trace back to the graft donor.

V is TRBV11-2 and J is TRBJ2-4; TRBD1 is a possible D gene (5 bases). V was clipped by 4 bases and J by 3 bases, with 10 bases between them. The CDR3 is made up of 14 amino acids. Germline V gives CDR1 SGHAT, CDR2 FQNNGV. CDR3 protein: CASSSTVGKNIQYF. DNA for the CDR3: TGTGCCAGCAGCTCGACAGTCGGCAAAAACATTCAGTACTTC.

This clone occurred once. In nucleotides, the CDR3 is TGCAGCGTTGAGGACGACAATGAGCAGTTCTTC. Its protein product is CSVEDDNEQFF. This chain links TRBV29-1 with TRBJ2-1; D is ambiguous. Trimming cost V 3 bases and J 5 bases, with 5 bases left between them. The CDR3 covers 11 residues. Germline V gives CDR1 SQVTM, CDR2 ANQGSEA.

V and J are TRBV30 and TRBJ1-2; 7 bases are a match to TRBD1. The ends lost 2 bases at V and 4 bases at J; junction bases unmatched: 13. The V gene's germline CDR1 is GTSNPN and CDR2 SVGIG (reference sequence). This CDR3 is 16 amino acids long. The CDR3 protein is CAWSKHLTGTSYGYTF. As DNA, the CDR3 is TGTGCCTGGAGTAAACACCTGACAGGGACCAGCTATGGCTACACCTTC.

CDR3 bases: TGTGCTAGTGGTTCCCCGTCAGGACAGGGCGTGCAGCAATCAGCCCCCCAGCATTTT. Its translation: CASGSPSGQGVQQSAPQHF. The V and J genes are TRBV12-5 and TRBJ1-5; TRBD1 agrees at 8 bases. CDR1 is LGHNT and CDR2 is FRNRAP in the germline V gene. V was pared by 4 bases and J by 10 bases, with 24 bases of the junction left unmatched. The CDR3 sequence is 19 residues long. The variable domain in full, completed from reference TRBV12-5 and TRBJ1-5, reads DARVTQTPRHKVTEMGQEVTMRCQPILGHNTVFWYRQTMMQGLELLAYFRNRAPLDDSGMPKDRFSAEMPDATLATLKIQPSEPRDSAVYFCASGSPSGQGVQQSAPQHFGDGTRLSIL.

CDR3 protein: CASSQARDNEQFF. The CDR3 region has the DNA TGCGCCAGCAGCCAAGCGAGGGACAATGAGCAGTTCTTC. The genes are TRBV4-1 and TRBJ2-1; possibly TRBD2 for D (5 bases). Germline V gene data show CDR1 as MGHRA and CDR2 as YSYEKL. CDR3 length: 13 amino acids. V gave up 1 base and J gave up 5 bases, with 6 bases separating them.

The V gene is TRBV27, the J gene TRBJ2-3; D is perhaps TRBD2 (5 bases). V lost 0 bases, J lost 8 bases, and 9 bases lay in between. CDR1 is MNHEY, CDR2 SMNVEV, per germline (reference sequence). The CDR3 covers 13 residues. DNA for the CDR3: TGTGCCAGCAGTTTATCCGGGGTTGGTACGCAGTATTTT. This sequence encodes CASSLSGVGTQYF.

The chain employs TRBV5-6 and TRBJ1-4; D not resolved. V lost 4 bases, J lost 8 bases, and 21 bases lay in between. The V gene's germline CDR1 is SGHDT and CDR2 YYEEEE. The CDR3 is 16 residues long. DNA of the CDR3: TGTGCCAGCAGCAATCTAATGGCAGTTGATCCCGAAAAACTGTTTTTT. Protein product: CASSNLMAVDPEKLFF.

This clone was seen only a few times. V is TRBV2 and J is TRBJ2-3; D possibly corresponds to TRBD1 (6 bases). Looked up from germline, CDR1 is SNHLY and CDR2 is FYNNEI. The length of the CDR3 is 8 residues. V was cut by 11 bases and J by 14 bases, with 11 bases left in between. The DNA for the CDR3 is TGTGCCGTTCGGGACACGTATTTT. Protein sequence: CAVRDTYF.

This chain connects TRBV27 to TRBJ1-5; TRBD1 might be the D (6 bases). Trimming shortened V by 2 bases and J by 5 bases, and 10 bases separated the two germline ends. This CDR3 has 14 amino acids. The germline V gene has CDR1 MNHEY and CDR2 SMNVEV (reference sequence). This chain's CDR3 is CASSLMGADQPQHF. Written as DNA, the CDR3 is TGTGCCAGCAGTTTAATGGGGGCGGATCAGCCCCAGCATTTT.

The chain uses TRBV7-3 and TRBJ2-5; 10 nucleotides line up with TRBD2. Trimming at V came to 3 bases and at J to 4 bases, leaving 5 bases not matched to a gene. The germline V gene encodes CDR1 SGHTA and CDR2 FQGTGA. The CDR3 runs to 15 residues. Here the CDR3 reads CASSLLAGETETQYF. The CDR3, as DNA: TGTGCCAGCAGCTTGCTAGCGGGAGAAACAGAGACCCAGTACTTC.

Written as DNA, the CDR3 is TGTGCCAGCAGCGACGGGGTTGGCTACACCTTC. Its translation: CASSDGVGYTF. The V call is TRBV6-5, the J call TRBJ1-2; no reliable D call. V was pared by 6 bases and J by 7 bases, with 9 bases between. From germline, CDR1 is MNHEY and CDR2 SVGAGI. The CDR3 covers 11 residues.

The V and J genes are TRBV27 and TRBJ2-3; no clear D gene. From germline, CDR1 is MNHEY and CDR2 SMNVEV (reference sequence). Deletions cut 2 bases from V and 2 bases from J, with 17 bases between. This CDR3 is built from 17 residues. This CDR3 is CASSLNEGLRDTDTQYF. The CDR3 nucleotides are TGTGCCAGCAGTTTAAATGAAGGGTTGCGTGACACAGATACGCAGTATTTT.

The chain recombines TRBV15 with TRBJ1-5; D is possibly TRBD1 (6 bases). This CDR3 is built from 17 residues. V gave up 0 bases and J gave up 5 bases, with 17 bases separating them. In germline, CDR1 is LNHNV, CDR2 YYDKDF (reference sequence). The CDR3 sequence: CATSRDWTAGMDQPQHF. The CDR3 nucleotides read TGTGCCACCAGCAGAGATTGGACAGCGGGGATGGATCAGCCCCAGCATTTT. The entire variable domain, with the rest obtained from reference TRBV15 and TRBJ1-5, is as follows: DAMVIQNPRYQVTQFGKPVTLSCSQTLNHNVMYWYQQKSSQAPKLLFHYYDKDFNNEADTPDNFQSRRPNTSFCFLDIRSPGLGDTAMYLCATSRDWTAGMDQPQHFGDGTRLSIL.

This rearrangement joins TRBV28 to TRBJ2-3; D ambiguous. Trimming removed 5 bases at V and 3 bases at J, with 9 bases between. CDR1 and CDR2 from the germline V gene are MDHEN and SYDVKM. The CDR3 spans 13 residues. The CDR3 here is CASSPFGTDTQYF. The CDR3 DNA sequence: TGTGCCAGCAGTCCTTTTGGGACAGATACGCAGTATTTT.

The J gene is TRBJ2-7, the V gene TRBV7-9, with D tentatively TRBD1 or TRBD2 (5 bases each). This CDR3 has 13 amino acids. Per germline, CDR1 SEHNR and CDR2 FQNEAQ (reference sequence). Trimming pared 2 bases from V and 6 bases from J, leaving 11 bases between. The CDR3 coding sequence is TGTGCCAGCAGCTTATTTGGGGGACGCGAGCAGTACTTC. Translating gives CASSLFGGREQYF. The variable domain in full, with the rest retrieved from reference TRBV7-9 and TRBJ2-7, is DTGVSQNPRHKITKRGQNVTFRCDPISEHNRLYWYRQTLGQGPEFLTYFQNEAQLEKSRLLSDRFSAERPKGSFSTLEIQRTEQGDSAMYLCASSLFGGREQYFGPGTRLTVT.

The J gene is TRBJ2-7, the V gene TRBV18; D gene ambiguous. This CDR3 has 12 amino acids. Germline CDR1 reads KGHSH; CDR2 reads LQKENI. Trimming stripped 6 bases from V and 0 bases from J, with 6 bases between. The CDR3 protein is CASSADSYEQYF. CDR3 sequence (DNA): TGTGCCAGCTCTGCGGACTCCTACGAGCAGTACTTC.

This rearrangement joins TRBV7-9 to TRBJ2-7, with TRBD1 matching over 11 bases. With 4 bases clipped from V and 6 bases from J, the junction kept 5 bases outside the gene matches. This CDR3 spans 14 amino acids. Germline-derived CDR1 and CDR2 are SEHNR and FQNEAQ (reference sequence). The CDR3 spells CASSSGQGASEQYF. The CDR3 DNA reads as TGTGCCAGCAGCTCAGGACAGGGGGCGTCCGAGCAGTACTTC.

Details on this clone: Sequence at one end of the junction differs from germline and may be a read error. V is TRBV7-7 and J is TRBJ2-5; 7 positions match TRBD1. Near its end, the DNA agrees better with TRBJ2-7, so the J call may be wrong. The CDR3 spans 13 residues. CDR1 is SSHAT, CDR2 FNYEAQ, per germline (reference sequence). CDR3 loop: CASSLRQGYEQYF. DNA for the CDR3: TGTGCTAGCAGCCTACGACAGGGCTACGAGCAGTACTTC.

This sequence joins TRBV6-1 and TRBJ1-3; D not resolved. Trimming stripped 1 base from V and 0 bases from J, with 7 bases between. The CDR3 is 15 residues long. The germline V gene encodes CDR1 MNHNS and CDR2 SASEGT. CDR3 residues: CASSEEGYSGNTIYF. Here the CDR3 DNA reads TGTGCCAGCAGTGAAGAGGGATACTCTGGAAACACCATATATTTT.

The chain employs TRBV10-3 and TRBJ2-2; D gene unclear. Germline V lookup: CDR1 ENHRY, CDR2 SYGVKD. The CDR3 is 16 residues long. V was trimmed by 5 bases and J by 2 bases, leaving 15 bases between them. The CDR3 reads CAISMLTIVNTGELFF. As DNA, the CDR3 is TGTGCCATCAGTATGCTGACAATAGTTAACACCGGGGAGCTGTTTTTT.

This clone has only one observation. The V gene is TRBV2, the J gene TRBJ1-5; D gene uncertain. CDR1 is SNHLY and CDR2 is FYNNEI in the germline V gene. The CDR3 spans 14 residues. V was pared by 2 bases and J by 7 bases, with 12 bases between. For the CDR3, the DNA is TGTGCCAGCAGTGAAAGTCCAGGCTGGCAGCCCCAGCATTTT. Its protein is CASSESPGWQPQHF.